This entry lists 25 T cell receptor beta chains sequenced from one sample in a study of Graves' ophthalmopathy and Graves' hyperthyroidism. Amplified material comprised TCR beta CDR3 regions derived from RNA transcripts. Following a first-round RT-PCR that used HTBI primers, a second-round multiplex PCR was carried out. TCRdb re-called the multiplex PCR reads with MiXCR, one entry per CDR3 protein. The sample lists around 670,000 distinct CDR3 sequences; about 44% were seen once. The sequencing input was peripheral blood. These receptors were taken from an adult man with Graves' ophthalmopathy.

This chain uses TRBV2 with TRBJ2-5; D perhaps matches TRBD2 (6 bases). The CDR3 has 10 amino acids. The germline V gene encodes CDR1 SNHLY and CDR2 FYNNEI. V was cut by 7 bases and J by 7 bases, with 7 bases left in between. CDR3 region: CASMGGTQYF. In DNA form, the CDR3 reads TGTGCCAGCATGGGGGGGACCCAGTACTTC.

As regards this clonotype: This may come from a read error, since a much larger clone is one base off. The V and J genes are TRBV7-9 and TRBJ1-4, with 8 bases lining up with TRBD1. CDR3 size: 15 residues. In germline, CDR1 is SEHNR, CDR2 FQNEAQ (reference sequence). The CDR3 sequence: CASSLKGDRGGKLLF. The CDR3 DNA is TGTGCCAGCAGCTTAAAGGGAGACAGGGGAGGAAAACTGCTTTTT. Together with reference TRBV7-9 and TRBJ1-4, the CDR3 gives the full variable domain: DTGVSQNPRHKITKRGQNVTFRCDPISEHNRLYWYRQTLGQGPEFLTYFQNEAQLEKSRLLSDRFSAERPKGSFSTLEIQRTEQGDSAMYLCASSLKGDRGGKLLFGSGTQLSVL.

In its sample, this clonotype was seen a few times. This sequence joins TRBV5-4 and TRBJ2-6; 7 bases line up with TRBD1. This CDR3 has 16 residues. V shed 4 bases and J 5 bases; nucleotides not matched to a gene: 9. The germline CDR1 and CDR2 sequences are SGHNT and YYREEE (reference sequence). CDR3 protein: CASSPGQAGWANVLTF. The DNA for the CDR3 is TGTGCCAGCAGCCCCGGACAGGCGGGTTGGGCCAACGTCCTGACTTTC.

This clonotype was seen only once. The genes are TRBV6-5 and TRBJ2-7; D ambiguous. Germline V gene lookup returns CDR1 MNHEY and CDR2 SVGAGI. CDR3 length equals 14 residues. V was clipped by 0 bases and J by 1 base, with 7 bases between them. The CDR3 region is CASSYSPQSYEQYF. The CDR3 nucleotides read TGTGCCAGCAGTTACTCACCCCAGTCCTACGAGCAGTACTTC.

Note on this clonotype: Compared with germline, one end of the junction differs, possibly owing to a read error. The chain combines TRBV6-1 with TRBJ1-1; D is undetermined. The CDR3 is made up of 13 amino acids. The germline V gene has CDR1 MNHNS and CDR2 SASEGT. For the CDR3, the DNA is TGTGCCAGCAGTGAAACGCAATCCACTGAAACTTTCTTT. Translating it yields CASSETQSTETFF.

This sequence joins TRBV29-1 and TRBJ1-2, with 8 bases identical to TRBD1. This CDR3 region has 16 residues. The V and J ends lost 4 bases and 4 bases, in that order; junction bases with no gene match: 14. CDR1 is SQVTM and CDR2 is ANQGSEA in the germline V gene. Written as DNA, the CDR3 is TGCAGCGTTGTCGGAGCGTCTACCGGGACAGGCTATGGCTACACCTTC. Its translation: CSVVGASTGTGYGYTF.

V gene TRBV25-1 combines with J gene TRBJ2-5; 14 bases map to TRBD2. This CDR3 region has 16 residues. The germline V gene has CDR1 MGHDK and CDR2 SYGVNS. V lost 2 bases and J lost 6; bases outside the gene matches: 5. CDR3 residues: CASSERGTSGGKTQYF. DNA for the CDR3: TGTGCCAGCAGTGAAAGAGGGACTAGCGGGGGTAAGACCCAGTACTTC.

CDR3 in amino acids: CSASLPTDLSYEQYF. For the CDR3, the DNA is TGCAGTGCTAGTTTACCGACAGACCTCTCCTACGAGCAGTACTTC. This chain links TRBV20-1 with TRBJ2-7; tentative D call: TRBD1 (5 bases). The CDR3 has 15 residues. V lost 3 bases and J lost 0, with 15 bases in between. Germline loops: CDR1 DFQATT, CDR2 SNEGSKA (reference sequence).

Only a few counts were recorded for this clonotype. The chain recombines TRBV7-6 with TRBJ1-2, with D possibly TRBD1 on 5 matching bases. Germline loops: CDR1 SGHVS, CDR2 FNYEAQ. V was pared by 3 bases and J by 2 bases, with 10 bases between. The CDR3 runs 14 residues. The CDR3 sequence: CASSFSSGNYGYTF. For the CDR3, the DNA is TGTGCCAGCAGCTTTAGTTCAGGGAACTATGGCTACACCTTC.

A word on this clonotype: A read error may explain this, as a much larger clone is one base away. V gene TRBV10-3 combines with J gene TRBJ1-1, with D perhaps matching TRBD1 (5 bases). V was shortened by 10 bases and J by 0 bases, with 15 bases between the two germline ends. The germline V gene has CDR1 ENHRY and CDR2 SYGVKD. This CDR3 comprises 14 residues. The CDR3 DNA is TGTGCCACCATGCAGGGAAACATGAACACTGAAGCTTTCTTT. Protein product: CATMQGNMNTEAFF.

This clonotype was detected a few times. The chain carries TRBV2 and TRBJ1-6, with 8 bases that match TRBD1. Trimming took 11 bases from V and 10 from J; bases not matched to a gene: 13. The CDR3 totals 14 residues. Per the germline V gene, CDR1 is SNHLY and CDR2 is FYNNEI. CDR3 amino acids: CAWSWQGARSPLHF. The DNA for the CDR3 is TGTGCCTGGAGTTGGCAGGGGGCGCGGTCACCCCTCCACTTT.

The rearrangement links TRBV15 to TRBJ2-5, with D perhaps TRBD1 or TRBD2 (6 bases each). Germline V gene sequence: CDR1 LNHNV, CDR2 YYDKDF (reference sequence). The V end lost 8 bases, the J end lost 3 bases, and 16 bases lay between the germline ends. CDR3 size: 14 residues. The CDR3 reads CATSLGGTKETQYF. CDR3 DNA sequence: TGTGCCACCTCTCTTGGAGGGACAAAAGAGACCCAGTACTTC.

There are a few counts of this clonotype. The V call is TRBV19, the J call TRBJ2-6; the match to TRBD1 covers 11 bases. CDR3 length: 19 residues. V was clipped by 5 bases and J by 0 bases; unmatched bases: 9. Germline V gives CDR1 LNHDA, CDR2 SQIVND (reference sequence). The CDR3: CASSPRGQGASSGANVLTF. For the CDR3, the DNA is TGTGCCAGTAGTCCCCGCGGACAGGGGGCATCCTCTGGGGCCAACGTCCTGACTTTC.

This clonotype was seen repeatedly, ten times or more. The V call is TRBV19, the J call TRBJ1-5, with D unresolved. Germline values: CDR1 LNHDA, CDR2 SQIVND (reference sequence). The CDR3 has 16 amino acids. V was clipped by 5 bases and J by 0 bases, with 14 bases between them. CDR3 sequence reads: CASSSEASYSNQPQHF. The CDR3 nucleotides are TGTGCCAGTAGTTCCGAGGCGAGTTATAGCAATCAGCCCCAGCATTTT.

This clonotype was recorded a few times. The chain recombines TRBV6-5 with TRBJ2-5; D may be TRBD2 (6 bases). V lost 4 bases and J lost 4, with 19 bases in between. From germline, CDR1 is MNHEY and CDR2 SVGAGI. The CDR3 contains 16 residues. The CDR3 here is CASSSIPGLGGETQYF. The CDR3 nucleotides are TGTGCCAGCAGTTCGATCCCGGGACTCGGCGGAGAGACCCAGTACTTC.

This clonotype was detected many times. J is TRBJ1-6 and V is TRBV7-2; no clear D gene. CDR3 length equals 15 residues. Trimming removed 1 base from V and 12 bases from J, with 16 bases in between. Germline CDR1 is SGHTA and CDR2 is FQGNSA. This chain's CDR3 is CASSLGRAPLGPLHF. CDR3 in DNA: TGTGCCAGCAGCTTAGGAAGGGCTCCATTGGGACCCCTCCACTTT.

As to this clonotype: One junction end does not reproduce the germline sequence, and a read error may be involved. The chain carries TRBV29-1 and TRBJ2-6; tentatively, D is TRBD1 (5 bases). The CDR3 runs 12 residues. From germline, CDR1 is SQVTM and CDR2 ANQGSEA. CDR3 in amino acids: CSSSSGANVLSF. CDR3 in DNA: TGCAGCAGTTCCTCTGGGGCCAACGTCCTGTCTTTC.

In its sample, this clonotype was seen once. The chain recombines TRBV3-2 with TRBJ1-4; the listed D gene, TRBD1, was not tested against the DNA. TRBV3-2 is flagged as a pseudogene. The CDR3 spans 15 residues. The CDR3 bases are TGTGCCAGCAGCCACCGAACAGGGCAGGACGAAAAACTGTTTTTT. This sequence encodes CASSHRTGQDEKLFF.

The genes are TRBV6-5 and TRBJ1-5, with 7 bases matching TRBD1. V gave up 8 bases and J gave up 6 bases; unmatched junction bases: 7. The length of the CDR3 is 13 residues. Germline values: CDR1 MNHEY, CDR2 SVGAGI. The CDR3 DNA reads TGTGCCAGCGGTATGCAGGGGGGTCAGCCCCAGCATTTT. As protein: CASGMQGGQPQHF.

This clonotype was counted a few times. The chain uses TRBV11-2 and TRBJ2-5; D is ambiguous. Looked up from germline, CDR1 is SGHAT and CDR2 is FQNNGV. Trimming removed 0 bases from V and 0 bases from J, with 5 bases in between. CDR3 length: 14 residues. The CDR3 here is CASSLDDYQETQYF. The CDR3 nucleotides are TGTGCCAGCAGCTTAGATGACTACCAAGAGACCCAGTACTTC.

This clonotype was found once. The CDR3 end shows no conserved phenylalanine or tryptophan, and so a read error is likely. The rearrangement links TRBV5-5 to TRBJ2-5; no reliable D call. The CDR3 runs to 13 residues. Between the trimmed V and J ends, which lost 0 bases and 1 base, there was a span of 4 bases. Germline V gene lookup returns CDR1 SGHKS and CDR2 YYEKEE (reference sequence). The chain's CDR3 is CASSLGSQETQYV. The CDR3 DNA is TGTGCCAGCAGCTTGGGCAGCCAAGAGACCCAGTACGTC.

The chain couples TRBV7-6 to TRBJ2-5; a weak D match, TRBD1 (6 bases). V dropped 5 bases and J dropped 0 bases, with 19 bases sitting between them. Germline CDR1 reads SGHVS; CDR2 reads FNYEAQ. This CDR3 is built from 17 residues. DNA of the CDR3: TGTGCCAGCAGCCCGGGCTCTGGGGGCAAGTACCAAGAGACCCAGTACTTC. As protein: CASSPGSGGKYQETQYF.

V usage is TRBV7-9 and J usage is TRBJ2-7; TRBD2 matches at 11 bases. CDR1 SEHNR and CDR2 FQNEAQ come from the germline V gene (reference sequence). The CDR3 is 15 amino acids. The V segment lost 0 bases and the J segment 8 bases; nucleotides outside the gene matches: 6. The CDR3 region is CASSLAGSGGAKQYF. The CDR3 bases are TGTGCCAGCAGCTTAGCGGGTAGCGGGGGGGCTAAGCAGTACTTC.

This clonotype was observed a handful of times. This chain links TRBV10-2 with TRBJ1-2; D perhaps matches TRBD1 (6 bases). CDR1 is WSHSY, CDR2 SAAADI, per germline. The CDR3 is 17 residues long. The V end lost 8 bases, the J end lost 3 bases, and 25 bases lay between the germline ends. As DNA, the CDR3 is TGCGCCAGCGGGCCCGGGACAAACCTTAATCGATACTATGGCTACACCTTC. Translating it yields CASGPGTNLNRYYGYTF.

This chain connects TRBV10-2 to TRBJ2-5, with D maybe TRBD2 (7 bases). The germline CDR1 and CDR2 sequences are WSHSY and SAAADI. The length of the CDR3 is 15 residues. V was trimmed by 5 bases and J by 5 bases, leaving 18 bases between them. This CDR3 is CASSKGGVRKETQYF. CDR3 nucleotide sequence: TGCGCCAGCAGTAAAGGGGGGGTCCGAAAGGAGACCCAGTACTTC.